A single sample is the source of the 26 T cell receptor beta chains below, sequenced in a study of cytomegalovirus exposure and HLA in healthy donors. PCR primers comprised 60 Vbeta and 13 Jbeta primers. The method was immunoSEQ multiplex PCR; TCRdb's version includes in-frame clones alone and lacks a portion of them. The sample has 150,000 or so clones, around 74% seen once; the top ten hold 3.5% to 5%. The sequenced sample consisted of PBMCs. These TCRs come from a man between 18 and 35 years old in good health and CMV-seropositive.

This clone was detected only a few times. The chain joins TRBV11-2 to TRBJ2-7, with D possibly TRBD2 on 7 matching bases. The germline CDR1 and CDR2 sequences are SGHAT and FQNNGV. V was clipped by 2 bases and J by 4 bases, with 12 bases between them. CDR3 size: 14 residues. CDR3 protein: CASSLIGGRYEQYF. The DNA for the CDR3 is TGTGCCAGCAGCTTAATCGGGGGGCGTTACGAGCAGTACTTC.

V gene TRBV7-6 combines with J gene TRBJ2-1; D is perhaps TRBD2 (5 bases). This CDR3 contains 14 residues. The germline V and J ends were trimmed by 8 bases and 4 bases, with 15 bases remaining between them. Germline lookup yields CDR1 SGHVS and CDR2 FNYEAQ. The CDR3 reads CASSADWMYNEQFF. DNA of the CDR3: TGTGCCAGCTCAGCGGATTGGATGTACAATGAGCAGTTCTTC.

The V call is TRBV7-2, the J call TRBJ1-1, with unresolved D. The CDR3 runs to 14 residues. The V gene's germline CDR1 is SGHTA and CDR2 FQGNSA. V gave up 2 bases and J gave up 7 bases, with 14 bases separating them. CDR3 in amino acids: CASSLLHGIDEAFF. The CDR3 DNA follows: TGTGCCAGCAGCTTACTACACGGGATCGATGAAGCTTTCTTT.

This rearrangement joins TRBV29-1 to TRBJ1-5; D is uncertain. Trimming cost V 4 bases and J 9 bases, with 10 bases left between them. Per the germline V gene, CDR1 is SQVTM and CDR2 is ANQGSEA. The CDR3 is 11 amino acids. This CDR3 is CSVGEGWPQHF. The CDR3 nucleotides read TGCAGCGTTGGGGAGGGCTGGCCCCAGCATTTT.

The chain is built from TRBV6-5 and TRBJ2-7; TRBD1 agrees at 7 bases. Germline CDR1 MNHEY, CDR2 SVGAGI. V was pared by 7 bases and J by 0 bases, with 9 bases of the junction left unmatched. The CDR3 runs 15 residues. Here the CDR3 DNA reads TGTGCCAGCAATCCCTCGGGACAGAGCTCCTACGAGCAGTACTTC. It yields the protein CASNPSGQSSYEQYF.

This clone was seen a handful of times. V gene TRBV7-2 combines with J gene TRBJ2-7, with D possibly matching TRBD2 (6 bases). Trimming removed 1 base at V and 3 bases at J, with 13 bases between. This CDR3 has 15 amino acids. CDR1 is SGHTA and CDR2 is FQGNSA in the germline V gene. Written as DNA, the CDR3 is TGTGCCAGCAGCTTAGTAACGGGGACTCGCTACGAGCAGTACTTC. It specifies CASSLVTGTRYEQYF.

There are a few counts of this clone. CDR3 region: CASSLGPQAIYGYTF. The CDR3 region has the DNA TGTGCCAGCAGTTTAGGGCCCCAGGCGATCTATGGCTACACCTTC. The chain carries TRBV27 and TRBJ1-2; D gene uncertain. CDR3 size: 15 residues. Trimming stripped 2 bases from V and 4 bases from J, with 14 bases between. CDR1 is MNHEY and CDR2 is SMNVEV in the germline V gene (reference sequence).

This clone was seen more than once but under ten times. The chain is built from TRBV6-5 and TRBJ2-2; 12 nucleotides agree with TRBD2. The CDR3 consists of 16 residues. The germline gives CDR1 MNHEY, CDR2 SVGAGI. Losses at the gene ends were 4 bases for V and 5 bases for J; bases not matched to a gene: 5. This chain's CDR3 is CASSFRLAGVTGELFF. For the CDR3, the DNA is TGTGCCAGCAGTTTCCGACTAGCGGGAGTTACCGGGGAGCTGTTTTTT.

The chain carries TRBV7-2 and TRBJ1-1, with D possibly being TRBD1 (5 bases). This CDR3 is built from 13 residues. V was pared by 5 bases and J by 8 bases, with 15 bases between. Germline CDR1 SGHTA, CDR2 FQGNSA. The CDR3 DNA follows: TGTGCCAGCAGCGCTGGGGCAGGGTGGGAAGCTTTCTTT. It translates to CASSAGAGWEAFF.

Worth noting for this clone: Within the sample, other DNA sequences also encode this same CDR3. The rearrangement links TRBV5-1 to TRBJ2-3; TRBD1 aligns across 9 bases. This CDR3 has 15 amino acids. The germline CDR1 and CDR2 sequences are SGHRS and YFSETQ. Losses at the gene ends were 1 base for V and 2 bases for J; bases not matched to a gene: 2. The DNA for the CDR3 is TGCGCCAGCAGCTTGAGGACAGGGGACACAGATACGCAGTATTTT. As protein: CASSLRTGDTDTQYF.

This clone was seen a single time. The chain links TRBV6-5 to TRBJ1-1; D not resolved. V lost 6 bases and J lost 0, with 8 bases in between. This CDR3 region has 13 residues. Germline values: CDR1 MNHEY, CDR2 SVGAGI. The CDR3 region is CASSLEVNTEAFF. The DNA for the CDR3 is TGTGCCAGCAGCCTGGAGGTGAACACTGAAGCTTTCTTT.

The CDR3 nucleotides read TGTGCCTGGAGTGTAGCGGGAGTAGGCACCGGGGAGCTGTTTTTT. Encoded protein: CAWSVAGVGTGELFF. The gene calls are TRBV30 and TRBJ2-2; 8 nucleotides align to TRBD2. Germline assignment: CDR1 GTSNPN and CDR2 SVGIG (reference sequence). V lost 0 bases to trimming and J lost 4 bases; unmatched junction nucleotides: 4. This CDR3 is 15 amino acids long. The whole variable domain, remainder taken from reference TRBV30 and TRBJ2-2, is SQTIHQWPATLVQPVGSPLSLECTVEGTSNPNLYWYRQAAGRGLQLLFYSVGIGQISSEVPQNLSASRPQDRQFILSSKKLLLSDSGFYLCAWSVAGVGTGELFFGEGSRLTVL.

The chain uses TRBV6-1 and TRBJ1-5, with D tentatively TRBD1 (5 bases). Trimming stripped 5 bases from V and 2 bases from J, with 10 bases between. CDR3 length: 14 residues. Germline V CDR1 and CDR2: MNHNS, SASEGT. CDR3 coding DNA: TGTGCCAGCAGTTTCCTAGGGGGCAATCAGCCCCAGCATTTT. This codes for CASSFLGGNQPQHF.

The chain links TRBV9 to TRBJ2-3; possible D gene TRBD1, 6 bases. The CDR3 totals 15 residues. Germline V CDR1 and CDR2: SGDLS, YYNGEE. Trimming took 3 bases from V and 0 from J, leaving 11 bases between them. CDR3 sequence reads: CASSDDRSSTDTQYF. The DNA of the CDR3 is TGTGCCAGCAGCGACGACAGGTCTAGCACAGATACGCAGTATTTT.

The gene calls are TRBV28 and TRBJ2-7, with TRBD1 matching over 8 bases. Looked up from germline, CDR1 is MDHEN and CDR2 is SYDVKM. The junction had 5 bases not matched to a gene; V was cut back by 7 bases and J by 3 bases. The CDR3 contains 13 residues. The CDR3 loop is CASTYTGGYEQYF. The CDR3 bases are TGTGCCAGCACATACACAGGGGGCTACGAGCAGTACTTC.

This chain uses TRBV28 with TRBJ1-5; D unresolved. V was clipped by 6 bases and J by 3 bases, with 12 bases between them. Per germline, CDR1 MDHEN and CDR2 SYDVKM. There are 14 residues in the CDR3. The CDR3 sequence: CASRLGRDNQPQHF. For the CDR3, the DNA is TGTGCCAGCAGACTTGGACGGGACAATCAGCCCCAGCATTTT. Combining the CDR3 with reference TRBV28 and TRBJ1-5 gives the whole variable domain DVKVTQSSRYLVKRTGEKVFLECVQDMDHENMFWYRQDPGLGLRLIYFSYDVKMKEKGDIPEGYSVSREKKERFSLILESASTNQTSMYLCASRLGRDNQPQHFGDGTRLSIL.

This clone was counted once. The chain has TRBV9 and TRBJ1-1, with a tentative D call TRBD1 (6 bases). The CDR3 has 15 residues. V was pared by 5 bases and J by 1 base, with 15 bases between. CDR1 and CDR2 from the germline V gene are SGDLS and YYNGEE. The DNA for the CDR3 is TGTGCCAGCAGACCTAGGACAGCACCGAACACTGAAGCTTTCTTT. It is translated as CASRPRTAPNTEAFF.

A single count supports this clone. The rearrangement uses TRBV19 and TRBJ2-5; 12 positions agree with TRBD2. Per the germline V gene, CDR1 is LNHDA and CDR2 is SQIVND (reference sequence). CDR3 length: 15 residues. With 4 bases clipped from V and 4 bases from J, the junction kept 4 bases outside the gene matches. CDR3 in amino acids: CASSTTSGRLETQYF. The CDR3 nucleotides read TGTGCCAGTAGTACCACTAGCGGGAGGCTAGAGACCCAGTACTTC.

The CDR3 nucleotides are TGTGCCAGCAGTTCCTCGGGACAGGGTTATGGCTACACCTTC. Its protein product is CASSSSGQGYGYTF. The gene calls are TRBV27 and TRBJ1-2, with 9 bases fitting TRBD1. The CDR3 has 14 amino acids. Trimming took 4 bases from V and 5 from J; bases not matched to a gene: 5. Germline lookup yields CDR1 MNHEY and CDR2 SMNVEV (reference sequence).

The chain uses TRBV28 and TRBJ1-1, with TRBD1 matching over 7 bases. CDR1 MDHEN and CDR2 SYDVKM come from the germline V gene. This CDR3 contains 13 residues. The J segment lost 5 bases and the V segment lost 6 bases, leaving 6 bases of the junction unmatched. CDR3 nucleotides: TGTGCCAGCAGCCGTGACAGGGTTACTGAAGCTTTCTTT. This gives the protein CASSRDRVTEAFF. Looking up the rest from reference TRBV28 and TRBJ1-1 gives the full variable domain: DVKVTQSSRYLVKRTGEKVFLECVQDMDHENMFWYRQDPGLGLRLIYFSYDVKMKEKGDIPEGYSVSREKKERFSLILESASTNQTSMYLCASSRDRVTEAFFGQGTRLTVV.

The chain combines TRBV5-1 with TRBJ1-2; TRBD1 matches 10 bases. The trim removed 4 bases at V and 6 bases at J, leaving 3 bases unmatched. The CDR3 sequence is 13 residues long. Germline CDR1 SGHRS, CDR2 YFSETQ. As DNA, the CDR3 is TGCGCCAGCAGCCGGGACAGGGGCGATGGCTACACCTTC. Amino acid sequence: CASSRDRGDGYTF.

A single count supports this clone. The genes are TRBV10-3 and TRBJ1-1; 8 bases line up with TRBD1. V dropped 6 bases and J dropped 1; count of bases not matched to a gene: 4. Germline assignment: CDR1 ENHRY and CDR2 SYGVKD. The CDR3 spans 14 residues. The CDR3 bases are TGTGCCATCAGCCCGGGACAGGAGAACACTGAAGCTTTCTTT. As protein: CAISPGQENTEAFF.

The chain is built from TRBV10-3 and TRBJ2-3; the match to TRBD2 covers 9 bases. The trim removed 0 bases at V and 4 bases at J, leaving 5 bases unmatched. Germline V lookup: CDR1 ENHRY, CDR2 SYGVKD. The CDR3 sequence is 16 residues long. The CDR3 is CAISESRREGADTQYF. As DNA, the CDR3 is TGTGCCATCAGTGAGTCTAGGCGGGAGGGGGCAGATACGCAGTATTTT.

V and J are TRBV18 and TRBJ2-5; 8 positions match TRBD2. V shed 3 bases and J 2 bases; nucleotides not matched to a gene: 11. CDR3 size: 17 residues. CDR1 is KGHSH and CDR2 is LQKENI in the germline V gene. CDR3 in amino acids: CASSPRLAGDFQETQYF. CDR3 nucleotide sequence: TGTGCCAGCTCACCTCGTCTAGCGGGCGACTTTCAAGAGACCCAGTACTTC.

This clone has only a few counts. This chain joins TRBV6-5 and TRBJ1-1; TRBD1 is a possible D gene (6 bases). V was clipped by 2 bases and J by 7 bases, with 14 bases between them. This CDR3 has 14 amino acids. Germline CDR1 and CDR2: MNHEY and SVGAGI. For the CDR3, the DNA is TGTGCCAGCAGTTACGCCACAGGGAGCCGTGAAGCTTTCTTT. Encoded protein: CASSYATGSREAFF.

The chain links TRBV27 to TRBJ2-1; 14 nucleotides align to TRBD2. The CDR3 extends over 15 amino acids. Germline CDR1 is MNHEY and CDR2 is SMNVEV (reference sequence). V gave up 6 bases and J gave up 12 bases; unmatched junction bases: 10. The CDR3 reads CASSQGLAGAAGQFF. Written as DNA, the CDR3 is TGTGCCAGCAGCCAGGGACTAGCGGGGGCCGCCGGGCAGTTCTTC.